Each of the 13 T cell receptor beta chains below was sequenced from the same sample in a study of T cells in Graves' hyperthyroidism and ophthalmopathy. Amplification targeted TCR beta CDR3 regions from RNA transcripts. The study used the HTBI primer set for a first-round RT-PCR of the TCR CDR3. Via MiXCR, TCRdb re-called the multiplex PCR reads, giving one row per CDR3 protein. The data contain about 600,000 distinct CDR3 sequences, 16% of them singletons. Source material: blood. The origin of the receptors is a woman aged 40-49 years with Graves' ophthalmopathy.

This clonotype occurred many times. This chain uses TRBV20-1 with TRBJ2-3; unclear D gene. V was cut by 3 bases and J by 5 bases, with 6 bases left in between. Looked up from germline, CDR1 is DFQATT and CDR2 is SNEGSKA (reference sequence). This CDR3 is built from 11 residues. The CDR3: CSASIVDTQYF. The CDR3 nucleotides are TGCAGTGCTAGCATTGTAGATACGCAGTATTTT.

Details on this clonotype: A much more abundant neighbour one base away suggests this may be a read error. This chain uses TRBV7-9 with TRBJ2-2, with D possibly being TRBD2 (5 bases). Germline V gene data show CDR1 as SEHNR and CDR2 as FQNEAQ (reference sequence). There are 15 residues in the CDR3. CDR3 protein: CASSFEIHNTGELLF. The CDR3 DNA reads TGTGCCAGCAGCTTCGAGATCCACAACACCGGGGAGCTGCTTTTT.

CDR3 coding DNA: TGCAGCGACCAAGGCGGCTCCTACGAGCAGTACTTC. Amino acids: CSDQGGSYEQYF. This chain uses TRBV29-1 with TRBJ2-7; D remains ambiguous. Deletions cut 7 bases from V and 0 bases from J, with 10 bases between. Germline V gene data show CDR1 as SQVTM and CDR2 as ANQGSEA. CDR3 size: 12 residues.

This clonotype was counted at least ten times. The J gene is TRBJ2-2, the V gene TRBV7-9; the match to TRBD1 covers 9 bases. This CDR3 spans 19 amino acids. The J segment lost 3 bases and the V segment lost 6 bases, leaving 17 bases of the junction unmatched. CDR1 and CDR2 from the germline V gene are SEHNR and FQNEAQ (reference sequence). This chain's CDR3 is CASSHPAVQGAWDTGELFF. The CDR3 region has the DNA TGTGCCAGCAGTCACCCCGCGGTACAGGGGGCCTGGGACACCGGGGAGCTGTTTTTT.

This clonotype showed up just a few times. This chain uses TRBV4-1 with TRBJ2-1; D may be TRBD1 or TRBD2 (6 bases each). Germline CDR1 and CDR2: MGHRA and YSYEKL. The CDR3 sequence is 19 residues long. Trimming took off 2 bases at V and 9 bases at J, with 29 bases between the two ends. The CDR3 protein is CASSQQRGVGGVGYTEQFF. CDR3 nucleotides: TGCGCCAGCAGCCAACAAAGGGGGGTGGGCGGGGTCGGTTATACTGAGCAGTTCTTC.

The CDR3 protein is CASSAGPPIENIQYF. CDR3 coding DNA: TGTGCCAGTAGTGCGGGGCCCCCCATTGAAAACATTCAGTACTTC. The V and J genes are TRBV19 and TRBJ2-4, with D perhaps matching TRBD2 (6 bases). Germline V gene lookup returns CDR1 LNHDA and CDR2 SQIVND (reference sequence). V shed 5 bases and J shed 5 bases, with 16 bases lying between them. The CDR3 loop spans 15 amino acids.

The chain uses TRBV7-2 and TRBJ1-1, with 8 bases aligning to TRBD1. V dropped 4 bases and J dropped 4; count of bases not matched to a gene: 23. Looked up from germline, CDR1 is SGHTA and CDR2 is FQGNSA. CDR3 length equals 20 residues. The CDR3, as DNA: TGTGCCAGCAGCTCTTTATTCGTGCGGGACAGGCGCCCGGATACCACTGAAGCTTTCTTT. Translated, it gives CASSSLFVRDRRPDTTEAFF.

This clonotype has just a few counts. This chain joins TRBV10-2 and TRBJ2-2; 11 bases match TRBD1. The trim removed 6 bases at V and 0 bases at J, leaving 9 bases unmatched. CDR3 length equals 18 residues. Germline V lookup: CDR1 WSHSY, CDR2 SAAADI. The CDR3 DNA follows: TGCGCCAGCAGGGTAAGGGACAGGGGGATCGCGAACACCGGGGAGCTGTTTTTT. Translation gives CASRVRDRGIANTGELFF.

This clonotype was picked up many times. The V call is TRBV27, the J call TRBJ1-2; the D gene is possibly TRBD1 (5 bases). The CDR3 sequence is 15 residues long. The germline CDR1 and CDR2 sequences are MNHEY and SMNVEV (reference sequence). Trimming took 0 bases from V and 4 from J, leaving 12 bases between them. CDR3 coding DNA: TGTGCCAGCAGTTTATCCTTTGACAGCAGCTATGGCTACACCTTC. It translates to CASSLSFDSSYGYTF.

This clonotype has a handful of counts. The chain joins TRBV19 to TRBJ2-5; D call uncertain. CDR1 LNHDA and CDR2 SQIVND come from the germline V gene (reference sequence). The CDR3 is 13 residues long. Trimming shortened V by 3 bases and J by 2 bases, and 7 bases separated the two germline ends. This CDR3 reads CASSIGLQETQYF. The DNA for the CDR3 is TGTGCCAGTAGTATTGGGCTGCAAGAGACCCAGTACTTC.

This clonotype was recorded many times. The rearrangement uses TRBV20-1 and TRBJ2-5; D gene ambiguous. Germline CDR1 reads DFQATT; CDR2 reads SNEGSKA (reference sequence). V lost 3 bases and J lost 1, with 9 bases in between. The CDR3 loop spans 13 amino acids. In DNA form, the CDR3 reads TGCAGTGCTAGGCAACAGCGCCAAGAGACCCAGTACTTC. Its protein is CSARQQRQETQYF.

There are many counts of this clonotype. This chain joins TRBV11-2 and TRBJ2-7; 9 nucleotides align to TRBD2. The CDR3 loop spans 17 amino acids. J gave up 0 bases and V 2 bases, and 8 bases lay outside the gene matches. CDR1 is SGHAT and CDR2 is FQNNGV in the germline V gene. The CDR3 is CASSLSRLAGPSYEQYF. CDR3 nucleotides: TGTGCCAGCAGCTTATCCCGCCTAGCGGGGCCCTCCTACGAGCAGTACTTC.

The chain combines TRBV5-6 with TRBJ2-2, with 12 bases aligning to TRBD2. From germline, CDR1 is SGHDT and CDR2 YYEEEE. With 4 bases clipped from V and 5 bases from J, the junction kept 6 bases outside the gene matches. The CDR3 sequence is 16 residues long. In DNA form, the CDR3 reads TGTGCCAGCAGCACCCCGGGACTAGCGGGTACCGGGGAGCTGTTTTTT. Its translation is CASSTPGLAGTGELFF.